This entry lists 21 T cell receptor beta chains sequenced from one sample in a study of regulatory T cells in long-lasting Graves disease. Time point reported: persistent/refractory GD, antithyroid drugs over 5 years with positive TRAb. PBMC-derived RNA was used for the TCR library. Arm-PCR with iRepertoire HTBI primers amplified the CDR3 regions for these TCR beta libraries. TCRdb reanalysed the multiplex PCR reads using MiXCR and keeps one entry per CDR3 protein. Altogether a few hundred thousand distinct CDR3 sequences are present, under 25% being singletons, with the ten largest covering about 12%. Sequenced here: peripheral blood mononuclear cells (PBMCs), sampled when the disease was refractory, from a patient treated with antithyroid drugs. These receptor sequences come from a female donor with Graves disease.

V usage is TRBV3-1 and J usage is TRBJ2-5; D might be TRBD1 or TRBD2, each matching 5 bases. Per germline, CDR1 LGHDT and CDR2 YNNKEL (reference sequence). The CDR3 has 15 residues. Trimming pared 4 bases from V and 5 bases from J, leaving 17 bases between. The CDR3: CASSLSPEGMETQYF. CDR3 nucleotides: TGTGCCAGCAGCCTGTCCCCCGAGGGGATGGAGACCCAGTACTTC.

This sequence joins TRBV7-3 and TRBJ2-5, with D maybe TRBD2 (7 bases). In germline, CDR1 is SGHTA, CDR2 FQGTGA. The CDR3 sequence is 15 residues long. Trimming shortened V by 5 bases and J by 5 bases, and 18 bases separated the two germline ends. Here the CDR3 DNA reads TGTGCCAGCAGCCTCAATGGGGGGGCCGCGGAGACCCAGTACTTC. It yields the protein CASSLNGGAAETQYF.

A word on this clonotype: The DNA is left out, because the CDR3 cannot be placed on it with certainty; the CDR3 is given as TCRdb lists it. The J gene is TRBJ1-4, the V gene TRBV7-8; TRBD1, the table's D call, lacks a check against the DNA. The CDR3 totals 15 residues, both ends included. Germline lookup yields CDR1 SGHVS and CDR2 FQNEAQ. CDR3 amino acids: CASSPSVAGNEKLFF.

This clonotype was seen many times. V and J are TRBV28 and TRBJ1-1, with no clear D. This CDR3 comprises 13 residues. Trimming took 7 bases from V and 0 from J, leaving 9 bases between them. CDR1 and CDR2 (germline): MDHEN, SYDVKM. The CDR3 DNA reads TGTGCCAGCATCGGCAGTTTGAACACTGAAGCTTTCTTT. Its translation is CASIGSLNTEAFF.

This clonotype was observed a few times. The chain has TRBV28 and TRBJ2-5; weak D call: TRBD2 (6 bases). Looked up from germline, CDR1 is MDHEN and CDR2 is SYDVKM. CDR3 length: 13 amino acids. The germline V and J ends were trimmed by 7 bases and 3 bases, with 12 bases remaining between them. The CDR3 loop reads CASTNWGEETQYF. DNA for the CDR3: TGTGCCAGCACCAACTGGGGGGAAGAGACCCAGTACTTC.

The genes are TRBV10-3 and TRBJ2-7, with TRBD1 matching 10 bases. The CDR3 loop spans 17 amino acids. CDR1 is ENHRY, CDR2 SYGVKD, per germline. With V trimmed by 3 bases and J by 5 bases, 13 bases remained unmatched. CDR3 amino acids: CAISDLPPGQGKHEQYF. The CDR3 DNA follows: TGTGCCATCAGTGACCTCCCGCCGGGACAGGGGAAACACGAGCAGTACTTC.

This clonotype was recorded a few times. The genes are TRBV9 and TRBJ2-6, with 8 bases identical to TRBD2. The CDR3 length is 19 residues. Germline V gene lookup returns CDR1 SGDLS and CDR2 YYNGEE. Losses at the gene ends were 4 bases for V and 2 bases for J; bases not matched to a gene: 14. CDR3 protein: CASSPRGGPATAGANVLTF. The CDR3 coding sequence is TGTGCCAGCAGCCCCCGCGGGGGGCCCGCGACCGCTGGGGCCAACGTCCTGACTTTC. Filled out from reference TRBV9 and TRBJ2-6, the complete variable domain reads DSGVTQTPKHLITATGQRVTLRCSPRSGDLSVYWYQQSLDQGLQFLIQYYNGEERAKGNILERFSAQQFPDLHSELNLSSLELGDSALYFCASSPRGGPATAGANVLTFGAGSRLTVL.

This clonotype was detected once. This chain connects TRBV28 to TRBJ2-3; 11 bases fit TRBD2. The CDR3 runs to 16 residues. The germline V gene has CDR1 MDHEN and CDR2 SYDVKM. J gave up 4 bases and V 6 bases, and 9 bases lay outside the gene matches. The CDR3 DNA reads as TGTGCCAGCAGCCGCACGGGACTAGCGGAACCAGATACGCAGTATTTT. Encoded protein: CASSRTGLAEPDTQYF.

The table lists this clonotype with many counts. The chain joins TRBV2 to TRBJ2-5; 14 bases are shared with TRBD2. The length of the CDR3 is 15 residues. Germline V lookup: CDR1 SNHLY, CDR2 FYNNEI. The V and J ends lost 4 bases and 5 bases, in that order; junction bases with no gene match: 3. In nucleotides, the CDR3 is TGTGCCAGCAGTGCGGGACTAGCGGGAGAGGAGACCCAGTACTTC. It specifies CASSAGLAGEETQYF.

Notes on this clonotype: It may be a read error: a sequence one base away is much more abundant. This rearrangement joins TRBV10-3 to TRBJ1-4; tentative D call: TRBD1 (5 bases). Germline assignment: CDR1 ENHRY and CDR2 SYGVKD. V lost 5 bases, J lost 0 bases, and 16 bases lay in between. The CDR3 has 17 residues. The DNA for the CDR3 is TGTGCCATCAGTTCCGACGCCCCGACAGCAACTAATGAAAAACTGTTTTTT. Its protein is CAISSDAPTATNEKLFF.

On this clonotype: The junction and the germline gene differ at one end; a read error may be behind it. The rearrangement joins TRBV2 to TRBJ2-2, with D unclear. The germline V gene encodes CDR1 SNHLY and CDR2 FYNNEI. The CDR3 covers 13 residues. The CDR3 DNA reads TGTGCCAGCAGTGGGCAGAACATCGGGGAGCTGTTTTTT. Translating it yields CASSGQNIGELFF. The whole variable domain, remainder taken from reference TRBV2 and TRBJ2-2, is EPEVTQTPSHQVTQMGQEVILRCVPISNHLYFYWYRQILGQKVEFLVSFYNNEISEKSEIFDDQFSVERPDGSNFTLKIRSTKLEDSAMYFCASSGQNIGELFFGEGSRLTVL.

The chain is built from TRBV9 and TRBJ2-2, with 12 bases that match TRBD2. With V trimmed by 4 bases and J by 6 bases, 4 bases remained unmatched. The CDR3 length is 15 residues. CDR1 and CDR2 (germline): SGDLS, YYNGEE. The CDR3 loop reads CASSQGLAGPGELFF. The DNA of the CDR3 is TGTGCCAGCAGCCAAGGACTAGCGGGACCCGGGGAGCTGTTTTTT. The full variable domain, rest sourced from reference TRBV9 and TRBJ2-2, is DSGVTQTPKHLITATGQRVTLRCSPRSGDLSVYWYQQSLDQGLQFLIQYYNGEERAKGNILERFSAQQFPDLHSELNLSSLELGDSALYFCASSQGLAGPGELFFGEGSRLTVL.

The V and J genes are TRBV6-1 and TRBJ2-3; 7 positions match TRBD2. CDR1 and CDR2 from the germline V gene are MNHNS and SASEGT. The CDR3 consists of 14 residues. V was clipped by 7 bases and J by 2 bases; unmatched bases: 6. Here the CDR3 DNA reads TGTGCCAGCATCTACGGGGGGAACACAGATACGCAGTATTTT. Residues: CASIYGGNTDTQYF.

DNA for the CDR3: TGCGCCAGCAGCACCACTAGCGGGCAAGAGACCCAGTACTTC. Its translation: CASSTTSGQETQYF. V usage is TRBV5-1 and J usage is TRBJ2-5, with 9 bases that match TRBD2. V was pared by 4 bases and J by 2 bases, with 3 bases of the junction left unmatched. The V gene's germline CDR1 is SGHRS and CDR2 YFSETQ. This CDR3 is built from 14 residues. Full variable domain (rest looked up from reference TRBV5-1 and TRBJ2-5): KAGVTQTPRYLIKTRGQQVTLSCSPISGHRSVSWYQQTPGQGLQFLFEYFSETQRNKGNFPGRFSGRQFSNSRSEMNVSTLELGDSALYLCASSTTSGQETQYFGPGTRLLVL.

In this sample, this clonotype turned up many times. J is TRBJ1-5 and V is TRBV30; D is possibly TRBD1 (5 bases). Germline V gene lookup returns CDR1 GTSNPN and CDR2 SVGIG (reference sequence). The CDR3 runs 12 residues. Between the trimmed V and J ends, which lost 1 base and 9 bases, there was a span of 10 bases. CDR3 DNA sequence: TGTGCCTGGAGTGAGACAGTTGGGCCCCAGCATTTT. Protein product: CAWSETVGPQHF.

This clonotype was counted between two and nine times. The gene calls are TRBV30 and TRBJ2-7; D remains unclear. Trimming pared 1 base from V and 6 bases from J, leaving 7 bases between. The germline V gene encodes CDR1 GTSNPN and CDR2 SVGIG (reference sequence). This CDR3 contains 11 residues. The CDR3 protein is CAWSERVEQYF. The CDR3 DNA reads TGTGCCTGGAGTGAAAGGGTCGAGCAGTACTTC. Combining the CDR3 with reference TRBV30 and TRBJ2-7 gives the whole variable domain SQTIHQWPATLVQPVGSPLSLECTVEGTSNPNLYWYRQAAGRGLQLLFYSVGIGQISSEVPQNLSASRPQDRQFILSSKKLLLSDSGFYLCAWSERVEQYFGPGTRLTVT.

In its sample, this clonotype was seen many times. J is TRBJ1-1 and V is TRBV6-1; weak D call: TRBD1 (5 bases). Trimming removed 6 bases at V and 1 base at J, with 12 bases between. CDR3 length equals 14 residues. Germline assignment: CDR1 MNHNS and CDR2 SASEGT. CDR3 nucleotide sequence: TGTGCCAGCAGAGAGGGACGGAAGAACACTGAAGCTTTCTTT. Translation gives CASREGRKNTEAFF.

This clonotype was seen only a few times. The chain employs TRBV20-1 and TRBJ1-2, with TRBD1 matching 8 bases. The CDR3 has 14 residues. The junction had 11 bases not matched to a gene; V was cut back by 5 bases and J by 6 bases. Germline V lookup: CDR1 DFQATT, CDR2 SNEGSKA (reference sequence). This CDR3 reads CSAQAGGPRDGYTF. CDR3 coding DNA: TGCAGTGCTCAGGCAGGGGGCCCTAGGGATGGCTACACCTTC.

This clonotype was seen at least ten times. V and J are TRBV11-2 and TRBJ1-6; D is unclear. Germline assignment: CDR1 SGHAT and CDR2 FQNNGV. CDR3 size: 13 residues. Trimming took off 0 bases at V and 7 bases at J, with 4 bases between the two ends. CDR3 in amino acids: CASSLEMNSPLHF. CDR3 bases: TGTGCCAGCAGCTTAGAGATGAATTCACCCCTCCACTTT.

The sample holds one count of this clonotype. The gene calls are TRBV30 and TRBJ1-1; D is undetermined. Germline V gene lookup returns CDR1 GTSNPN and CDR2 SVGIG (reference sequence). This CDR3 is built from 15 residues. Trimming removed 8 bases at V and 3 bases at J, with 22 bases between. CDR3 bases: TGTGCCGGCGCGTTACCCGGGGATTGGGACACTGAAGCTTTCTTT. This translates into CAGALPGDWDTEAFF.

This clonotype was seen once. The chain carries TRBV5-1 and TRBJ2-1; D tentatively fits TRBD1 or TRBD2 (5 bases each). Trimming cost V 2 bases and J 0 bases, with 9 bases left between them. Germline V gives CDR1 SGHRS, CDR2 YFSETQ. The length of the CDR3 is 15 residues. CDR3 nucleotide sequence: TGCGCCAGCAGCTTTGGGACGAGCTCCTACAATGAGCAGTTCTTC. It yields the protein CASSFGTSSYNEQFF.